The rows below give T cell receptor beta chains drawn from one sample of a study of T cell responses to AZD1222 COVID-19 vaccine. Assay used: immunoSEQ multiplex PCR; TCRdb lists only in-frame clones, some missing. This table holds approximately 150,000 clones, about 91% found once. The material sequenced was peripheral blood, taken 28 days after the second AZD1222 dose. The receptors were sampled from an adult who received the AZD1222 COVID-19 vaccine. The CDR3 runs from the conserved cysteine through the conserved F or W. D genes are given only for firm matches. The listing skips clone size in some rows; elsewhere it reads once, few, many or a size class.

>TRBJ1-1|-|TRBD1|TRBV5-4
CASSPGQPGRAFF
TGTGCCAGCAGCCCGGGACAGCCCGGGCGGGCTTTCTTT
>TRBJ1-1|-|-|TRBV21-1
CASTARTEAFF
TGTGCCAGCACCGCCCGCACTGAAGCTTTCTTT
>TRBJ1-4|-|-|TRBV30
CASLGGVRNEKLFF
TGTGCCTCCCTTGGGGGGGTTCGTAATGAAAAACTGTTTTTT
>TRBJ1-2|-|-|TRBV6-2/TRBV6-3
CASTPGGAPNYGYTF
TGTGCCAGCACCCCGGGGGGGGCTCCCAACTATGGCTACACCTTC
>TRBJ1-2|-|-|TRBV18
CASSPEGQSNYGYTF
TGTGCCAGCTCACCGGAGGGACAATCTAACTATGGCTACACCTTC
>TRBJ2-1|-|-|TRBV3-1/TRBV3-2
CASSPGISYNEQFF
TGTGCCAGCAGCCCGGGAATCTCCTACAATGAGCAGTTCTTC
>TRBJ1-1|few|-|TRBV11-3
CASSFNQNTEAFF
TGTGCCAGCAGCTTTAATCAGAACACTGAAGCTTTCTTT
>TRBJ1-1|-|-|TRBV7-9
CASSVGMWNTEAFF
TGTGCCAGCAGCGTGGGGATGTGGAACACTGAAGCTTTCTTT
>TRBJ1-2|once|-|TRBV7-9
CASTLDRYGYTF
TGTGCCAGCACCCTAGACCGCTATGGCTACACCTTC
>TRBJ2-3|-|TRBD2|TRBV10-1
CASSERLAGTYSTDTQYF
TGCGCCAGCAGTGAGCGACTAGCGGGGACATATAGCACAGATACGCAGTATTTT
>TRBJ1-5|-|-|TRBV7-2
CASSLGAGNQPQHF
TGTGCCAGCAGCTTAGGGGCAGGTAATCAGCCCCAGCATTTT
>TRBJ2-2|-|-|TRBV6-5
CASSHTGELFF
TGTGCCAGCAGTCACACCGGGGAGCTGTTTTTT
>TRBJ2-5|-|-|TRBV19
CASSIKETQYF
TGTGCCAGTAGTATAAAAGAGACCCAGTACTTC
>TRBJ1-2|-|TRBD1|TRBV19
CASSRGQGTLNYGYTF
TGTGCCAGTAGTAGAGGACAGGGGACTCTTAACTATGGCTACACCTTC
>TRBJ2-3|-|-|TRBV18
CASSPLHQQVTDTQYF
TGTGCCAGCTCACCACTACACCAACAGGTCACAGATACGCAGTATTTT
>TRBJ2-7|-|-|TRBV5-1
CASSLAGTYEQYF
TGCGCCAGCAGCTTGGCAGGGACCTACGAGCAGTACTTC
>TRBJ2-1|-|-|TRBV7-3
CASSSIAGGGSYNEQFF
TGTGCCAGCAGCTCGATTGCCGGTGGGGGGTCCTACAATGAGCAGTTCTTC
>TRBJ1-5|-|-|TRBV5-4
CASSPGPKEPQHF
TGTGCCAGCAGCCCCGGCCCTAAAGAGCCCCAGCATTTT
>TRBJ2-3|-|-|TRBV30
CAWNRGGAGTDTQYF
TGTGCCTGGAATCGTGGGGGCGCCGGCACAGATACGCAGTATTTT
>TRBJ2-7|-|TRBD2|TRBV6-5
CASSNLAGAVYEQYF
TGTGCCAGCAGTAATCTAGCGGGGGCCGTTTACGAGCAGTACTTC
>TRBJ2-1|-|TRBD2|TRBV4-1
CASSQPRLAGGYNEQFF
TGCGCCAGCAGCCAACCCCGACTAGCGGGGGGATACAATGAGCAGTTCTTC
>TRBJ2-2|-|-|TRBV12-5
CASGLGNPNTGELFF
TGTGCTAGTGGTTTGGGCAATCCTAACACCGGGGAGCTGTTTTTT
>TRBJ1-2|-|TRBD1|TRBV19
CASSSPGQTNYGYTF
TGTGCCAGTAGTTCGCCGGGACAGACTAACTATGGCTACACCTTC
>TRBJ1-2|-|-|TRBV25-1
CASSALYGYTF
TGTGCCAGCAGTGCGCTCTATGGCTACACCTTC
>TRBJ2-3|-|-|TRBV18
CASSPQESTDTQYF
TGTGCCAGCTCACCCCAGGAGAGCACAGATACGCAGTATTTT
>TRBJ2-3|-|-|TRBV6-2/TRBV6-3
CASSSPFGGQLADTQYF
TGTGCCAGCAGTTCCCCCTTTGGGGGGCAGTTGGCAGATACGCAGTATTTT
>TRBJ2-1|-|-|TRBV13
CASSLTTFGELESYNEQFF
TGTGCCAGCAGCTTAACCACTTTTGGCGAGTTAGAATCCTACAATGAGCAGTTCTTC
>TRBJ2-2|-|-|TRBV7-9
CASSPQMETGELFF
TGTGCCAGCAGCCCCCAGATGGAGACCGGGGAGCTGTTTTTT
>TRBJ1-3|-|-|TRBV4-3
CASSQDVMRPTSSGNTIYF
TGCGCCAGCAGCCAAGATGTGATGAGACCCACTAGCTCTGGAAACACCATATATTTT
>TRBJ1-1|-|-|TRBV10-1
CAHSWGASEAFF
TGCGCCCACAGCTGGGGGGCGAGTGAAGCTTTCTTT
>TRBJ2-3|-|-|TRBV6-2/TRBV6-3
CASSQGLSASTDTQYF
TGTGCCAGCAGTCAGGGACTTTCCGCTAGCACAGATACGCAGTATTTT
>TRBJ1-1|-|TRBD1|TRBV19
CASSIAGGGVNTEAFF
TGTGCCAGTAGTATAGCAGGGGGTGGGGTGAACACTGAAGCTTTCTTT
>TRBJ1-2|-|-|TRBV27
CASSSGRTNYGYTF
TGTGCCAGCAGTTCGGGACGGACTAACTATGGCTACACCTTC